This paragraph covers one T cell receptor (beta chain) sequence. The CDR3 runs 17 residues. The ends lost 5 bases at V and 2 bases at J; junction bases unmatched: 3. Germline V CDR1 and CDR2: SGHNT, YENEEA. This sample was taken from a study of blood T cell repertoires in COVID-19. Study information: Sites across the United States, Italy and Spain contributed samples from acute and convalescent COVID-19. From T cells, B-cell-depleted T cells, or PBMCs came the material, which was cDNA or gDNA.

In the original processing: For nucleated cells, counts were estimated from reference gene primer amplification. Measured with immunoSEQ multiplex PCR; TCRdb has only the in-frame clones, and not every one. V, J and clone size were drawn from that table, and D and trimming were deduced from the DNA. This sample has hundreds of thousands of clones, with roughly 80% found just once. Sequences were obtained from peripheral blood. The chain combines TRBV11-3 with TRBJ2-6, with TRBD2 matching over 13 bases. The origin of this receptor is a woman aged 80 or over with acute or convalescent COVID-19. The CDR3 DNA reads TGTGCCAGCAGCGTACTAGCGGGGGGGCCTGGGGCCAACGTCCTGACTTTC. Residues: CASSVLAGGPGANVLTF.